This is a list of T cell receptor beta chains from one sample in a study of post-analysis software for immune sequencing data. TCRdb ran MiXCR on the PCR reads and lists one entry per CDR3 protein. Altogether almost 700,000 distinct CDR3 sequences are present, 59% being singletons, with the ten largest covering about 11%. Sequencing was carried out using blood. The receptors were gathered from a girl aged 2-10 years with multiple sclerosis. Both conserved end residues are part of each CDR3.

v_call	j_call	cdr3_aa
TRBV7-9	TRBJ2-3	CASSSPGQGYSTDTQYF
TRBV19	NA	CASSIIPGQGPHEQYF
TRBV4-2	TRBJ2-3	CASSQASGLAGTTDTQYF
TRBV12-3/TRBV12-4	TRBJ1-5	CASRQGVGPQHF
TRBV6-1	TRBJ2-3	CASSDHGGSTDTQYF
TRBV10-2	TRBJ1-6	CASSESQGPNGSPLHF
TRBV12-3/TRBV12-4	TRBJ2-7	CASSLGLETYEQYF
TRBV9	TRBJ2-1	CASSVGVYVQFF
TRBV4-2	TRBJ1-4	CASSPPLGEKLFF
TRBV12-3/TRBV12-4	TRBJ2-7	CASSNPPGTITYEQYF
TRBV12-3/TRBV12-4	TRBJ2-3	CASSPRLGADTQYF
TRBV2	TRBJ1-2	CASRTYTF
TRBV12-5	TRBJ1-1	CASGFDNRVTEAFF
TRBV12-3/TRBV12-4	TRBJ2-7	CASSLGTPSCEQYF
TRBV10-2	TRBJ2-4	CASSDWGALAKNIQYF
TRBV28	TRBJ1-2	CASSAPGQGPANYGYTF
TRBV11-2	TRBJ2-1	CASSLGLAPGNEQFF
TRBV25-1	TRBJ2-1	CASSVTSGVSEQFF
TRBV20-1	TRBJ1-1	CSARDPRGSDTEAFF
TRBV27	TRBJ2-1	CASSLYRGTGDNEQFF
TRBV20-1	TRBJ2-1	CSAKRTAGFGSYNEQFF
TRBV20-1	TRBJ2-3	CSVGLASTDTQYF